This is a list of T cell receptor beta chains from one sample in a study of STAT5B mutations in CD4+ large granular lymphocyte leukemia. Only in-frame clones appear in the TCRdb table, and some are missing; sequencing was by immunoSEQ multiplex PCR. The table has about 46,000 clones, roughly four fifths seen once. Specimen: CD4+ T cells from blood buffy coats. Receptor source: a human donor in good health. Both conserved end residues are part of each CDR3. D genes are given only for firm matches. Rows may omit the clone size; those that give it use once, few, many or a size class.

-	-	TRBV4-1	TRBJ1-2	TGCGCCAGCAGCCTACGGGCTGTGACAGACCTAAGAAATGGCTACACCTTC	CASSLRAVTDLRNGYTF
once	TRBD1	TRBV14	TRBJ1-1	TGTGCCAGCAGCCAGACAGGGACCGGCACTGAAGCTTTCTTT	CASSQTGTGTEAFF
-	-	TRBV29-1	TRBJ2-5	TGCAGCGTTGCCCTGGGGCCAACGTACCAAGAGACCCAGTACTTC	CSVALGPTYQETQYF
-	TRBD1	TRBV2	TRBJ2-7	TGTGCCAGCGGAAGATACGGACAGGGTTACTACGAGCAGTACTTC	CASGRYGQGYYEQYF
-	-	TRBV5-4	TRBJ2-1	TGTGCCAGCAGCGGTTCAGTCTCCTCCTACAATGAGCAGTTCTTC	CASSGSVSSYNEQFF
once	-	TRBV29-1	TRBJ2-3	TGCAGCGTTGTTCTCCTTGGCGATACGCAGTATTTT	CSVVLLGDTQYF
-	-	TRBV6-4	TRBJ1-5	TGTGCCAGCAGGGGGACGGATTATAGCAATCAGCCCCAGCATTTT	CASRGTDYSNQPQHF
-	TRBD2	TRBV7-6	TRBJ2-5	TGTGCCAGCAGCGCCCTCCCTAGCGGCCAAGAGACCCAGTACTTC	CASSALPSGQETQYF
-	-	TRBV2	TRBJ1-3	TGTGCCAGCATGGGGGGGGCTTCTGGAAACACCATATATTTT	CASMGGASGNTIYF
-	-	TRBV28	TRBJ2-3	TGTGCCAGCAGTCCCAGAGATACGCAGTATTTT	CASSPRDTQYF
-	-	TRBV30	TRBJ1-1	TGTGCCTGGAGCATGGGGAACACTGAAGCTTTCTTT	CAWSMGNTEAFF
-	-	TRBV7-2	TRBJ1-5	TGTGCCAGCAGCTTAGAGGGCAGTTCAGATCAGCCCCAGCATTTT	CASSLEGSSDQPQHF
-	-	TRBV7-9	TRBJ2-3	TGTGCCAGCAGCCCGCTAGGACTTTCCACAGATACGCAGTATTTT	CASSPLGLSTDTQYF
-	TRBD1	TRBV15	TRBJ1-4	TGTGCCACCACTGGGGACAGGGCTAATGAAAAACTGTTTTTT	CATTGDRANEKLFF
-	-	TRBV25-1	TRBJ1-4	TGTGCCAGCAGTCGTAACTGGGACCGTGAGGAAAAACTGTTTTTT	CASSRNWDREEKLFF
once	TRBD2	TRBV7-3	TRBJ2-7	TGTGCCAGCAGCTTAAGACCCCATGGCGGGGGGGCTCACGAGCAGTACTTC	CASSLRPHGGGAHEQYF
-	-	TRBV19	TRBJ1-1	TGTGCCAGTAGTGATAACACTGAAGCTTTCTTT	CASSDNTEAFF
-	-	TRBV5-1	TRBJ2-1	TGCGCCAGCAGCCCGTTGAACGGTTACAATGAGCAGTTCTTC	CASSPLNGYNEQFF
-	TRBD1	TRBV4-2	TRBJ2-7	TGTGCCAGCAGCCAACAGGAAGGGACAGGGACCTACGAGCAGTACTTC	CASSQQEGTGTYEQYF
-	TRBD1	TRBV7-2	TRBJ1-2	TGTGCCAGCAGCTTAGATTCACAGGGGATCGATGGCTACACCTTC	CASSLDSQGIDGYTF
-	-	TRBV15	TRBJ1-3	TGTGCCACCAGCAGAAGCAGGGGACTCTCTGGAAACACCATATATTTT	CATSRSRGLSGNTIYF
-	-	TRBV6-5	TRBJ2-3	TGTGCCAGCAGTTCCCCAGGGGAAGGCACAGATACGCAGTATTTT	CASSSPGEGTDTQYF
-	-	TRBV11-1	TRBJ2-7	TGTGCCAGCAGCTTACTGCCTACCGGGACTTCCTACGAGCAGTACTTC	CASSLLPTGTSYEQYF
-	TRBD1	TRBV30	TRBJ1-6	TGTGCCGGCAACAGGGGCACCTATAATTCACCCCTCCACTTT	CAGNRGTYNSPLHF
few	-	TRBV6-5	TRBJ2-7	TGTGCCAGCAGTTCGACAGTTGGCGAGCAGTACTTC	CASSSTVGEQYF
-	TRBD2	TRBV4-2	TRBJ2-2	TGTGCCAGCAGCCTTAGCGGGGGGCGGAACACCGGGGAGCTGTTTTTT	CASSLSGGRNTGELFF
-	-	TRBV30	TRBJ2-2	TGTGCCTGGAGTTCGACACACACCGGGGAGCTGTTTTTT	CAWSSTHTGELFF
-	TRBD2	TRBV19	TRBJ2-1	TGTGCCAGTAGTAGTGGTAGCGGGGGGGCCAATGAGCAGTTCTTC	CASSSGSGGANEQFF
once	-	TRBV5-1	TRBJ2-7	TGCGCCAGCAGCCTCCCAGACTTCTACGAGCAGTACTTC	CASSLPDFYEQYF
-	-	TRBV5-4	TRBJ2-2	TGTGCCAGCAGCTTGATTATTGCGAACACCGGGGAGCTGTTTTTT	CASSLIIANTGELFF
-	TRBD2	TRBV5-4	TRBJ2-4	TGTGCCAGCAGCGGGCCGACTAGCGGGAGTTCAAAAAACATTCAGTACTTC	CASSGPTSGSSKNIQYF
-	-	TRBV5-1	TRBJ2-1	TGCGCCAGCAGCTTGGAGGCTTCTGGTGAGCAGTTCTTC	CASSLEASGEQFF
-	-	TRBV5-1	TRBJ1-3	TGCGCCAGCAGCGGGGGACTCCTCTCTGGAAACACCATATATTTT	CASSGGLLSGNTIYF
-	-	TRBV4-1	TRBJ1-5	TGCGCCAGCAGCCCATACAGGGATAGCAATCAGCCCCAGCATTTT	CASSPYRDSNQPQHF
-	-	TRBV13	TRBJ1-1	TGTGCCAGCAGCTTTGGGGCGAACACTGAAGCTTTCTTT	CASSFGANTEAFF
-	TRBD2	TRBV4-2	TRBJ2-1	TGTGCCAGCAGCCAAGTGACTAGCGGGGGGAACGAGCAGTTCTTC	CASSQVTSGGNEQFF
-	-	TRBV20-1	TRBJ2-7	TGCAGTGCTAGAGATCCTTACGAGCAGTACTTC	CSARDPYEQYF
-	-	TRBV2	TRBJ1-1	TGTGCCAGCAGTGATCAAAGTTTTGGTGCTAAGTCTGAAGCTTTCTTT	CASSDQSFGAKSEAFF
-	-	TRBV11-2	TRBJ1-3	TGTGCCAGCAGCTTCACAACAGTCTCTGGAAACACCATATATTTT	CASSFTTVSGNTIYF
-	-	TRBV9	TRBJ1-1	TGTGCCAGCAGCGTAGTTAAGGATAACACTGAAGCTTTCTTT	CASSVVKDNTEAFF
few	TRBD1	TRBV5-1	TRBJ2-7	TGCGCCAGCAGCGATAGGACAGGGGGGTACGAGCAGTACTTC	CASSDRTGGYEQYF
-	-	TRBV21-1	TRBJ1-2	TGTGCCAGCAGCAGGGACAGGGATAGGGGCTACACCTTC	CASSRDRDRGYTF
-	-	TRBV29-1	TRBJ2-5	TGCAGCGTAGGGGAAGGTCGACAAGAGACCCAGTACTTC	CSVGEGRQETQYF
-	-	TRBV10-3	TRBJ2-7	TGTGCCATCGGTTCAGCTTACGAGCAGTACTTC	CAIGSAYEQYF
-	-	TRBV11-2	TRBJ1-5	TGTGCCAGCAGCTTCGGGGGAAATCAGCCCCAGCATTTT	CASSFGGNQPQHF
-	TRBD2	TRBV7-9	TRBJ2-5	TGTGCCAGTCAGAAGTTGGCCTTAGCGGGGGAAGAGACCCAGTACTTC	CASQKLALAGEETQYF
once	-	TRBV2	TRBJ1-4	TGTGCCAGCAGCGCAGGAGAGGTTGGGGAAAAACTGTTTTTT	CASSAGEVGEKLFF
-	TRBD2	TRBV10-3	TRBJ2-3	TGTGCCATCAGTGAAGGGACTAGACCCACAGATACGCAGTATTTT	CAISEGTRPTDTQYF
-	TRBD1	TRBV19	TRBJ2-5	TGTGCCAGTAGTATAGGCGGACAGGGTCAAGAGACCCAGTACTTC	CASSIGGQGQETQYF
-	-	TRBV19	TRBJ1-2	TGTGCCAGTAGTATGACGGGGCGCGGGAGCTATGGCTACACCTTC	CASSMTGRGSYGYTF
-	-	TRBV5-1	TRBJ2-5	TGCGCCAGCAGCCGCACGGGTGCAGCAGAGACCCAGTACTTC	CASSRTGAAETQYF
-	TRBD2	TRBV2	TRBJ2-1	TGTGCCAGCATCCTGGGACTAGCGGTATACAATGAGCAGTTCTTC	CASILGLAVYNEQFF
-	-	TRBV7-9	TRBJ2-7	TGTGCCAGCAGCTTCCGACAGCTTTCCGAGCAGTACTTC	CASSFRQLSEQYF
-	TRBD1	TRBV9	TRBJ1-3	TGTGCCAGCAGCGTATCCCGGCAGGGGGGGGACACCATATATTTT	CASSVSRQGGDTIYF